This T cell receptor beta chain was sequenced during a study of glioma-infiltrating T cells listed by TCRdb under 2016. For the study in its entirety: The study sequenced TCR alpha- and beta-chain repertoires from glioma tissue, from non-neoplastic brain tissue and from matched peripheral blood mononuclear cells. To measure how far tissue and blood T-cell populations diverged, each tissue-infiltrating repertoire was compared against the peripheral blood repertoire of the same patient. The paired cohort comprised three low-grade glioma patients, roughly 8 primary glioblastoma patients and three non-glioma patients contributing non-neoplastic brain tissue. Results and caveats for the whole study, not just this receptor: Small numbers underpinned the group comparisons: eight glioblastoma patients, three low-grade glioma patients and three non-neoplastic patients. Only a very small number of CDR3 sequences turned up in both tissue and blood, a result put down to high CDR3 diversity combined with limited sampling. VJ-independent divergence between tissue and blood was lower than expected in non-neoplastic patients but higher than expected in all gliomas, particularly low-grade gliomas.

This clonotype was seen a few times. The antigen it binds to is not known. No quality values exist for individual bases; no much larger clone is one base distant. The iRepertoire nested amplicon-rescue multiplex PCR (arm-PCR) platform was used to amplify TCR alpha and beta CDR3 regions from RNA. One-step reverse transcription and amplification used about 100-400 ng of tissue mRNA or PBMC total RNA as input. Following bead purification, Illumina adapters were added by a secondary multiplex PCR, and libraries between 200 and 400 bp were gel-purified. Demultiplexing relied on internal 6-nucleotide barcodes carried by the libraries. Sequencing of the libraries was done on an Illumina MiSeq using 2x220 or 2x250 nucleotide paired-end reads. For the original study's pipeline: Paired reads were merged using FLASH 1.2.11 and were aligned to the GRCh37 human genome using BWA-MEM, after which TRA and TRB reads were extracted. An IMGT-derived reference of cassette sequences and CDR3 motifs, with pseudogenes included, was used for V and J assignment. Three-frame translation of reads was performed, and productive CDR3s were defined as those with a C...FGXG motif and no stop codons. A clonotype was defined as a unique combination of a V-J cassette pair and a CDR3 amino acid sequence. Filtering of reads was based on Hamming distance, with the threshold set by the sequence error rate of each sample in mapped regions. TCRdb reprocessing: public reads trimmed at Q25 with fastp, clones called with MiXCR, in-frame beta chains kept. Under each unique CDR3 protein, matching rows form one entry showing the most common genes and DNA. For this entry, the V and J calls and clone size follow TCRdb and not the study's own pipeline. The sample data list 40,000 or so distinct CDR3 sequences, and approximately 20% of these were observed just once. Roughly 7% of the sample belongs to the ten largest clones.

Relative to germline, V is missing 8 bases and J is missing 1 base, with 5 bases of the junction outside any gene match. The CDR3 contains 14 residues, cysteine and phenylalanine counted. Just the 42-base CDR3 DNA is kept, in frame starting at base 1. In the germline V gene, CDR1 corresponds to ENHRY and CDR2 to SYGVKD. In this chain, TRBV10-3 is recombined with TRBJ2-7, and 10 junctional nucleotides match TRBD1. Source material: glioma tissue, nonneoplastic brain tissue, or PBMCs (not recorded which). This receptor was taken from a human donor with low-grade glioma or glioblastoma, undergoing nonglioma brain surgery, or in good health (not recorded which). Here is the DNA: TGTGCCATCCGGGGGGACAGGGGATCCTACGAGCAGTACTTC. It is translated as CAIRGDRGSYEQYF.